The 25 T cell receptor beta chains below were found in one sample sequenced in a study of Graves' ophthalmopathy and Graves' hyperthyroidism (dated by TCRdb to 2016 to 2019). This sample was sequenced with an Illumina HiSeq 2000. TCR beta CDR3 regions were amplified from RNA transcripts for repertoire sequencing. The first round of RT-PCR was done with HTBI primers and the Qiagen OneStep RT-PCR kit, and was followed by a second round of multiplex PCR, then size selection and purification. TCRdb's own reprocessing of the public reads used fastp at Q25 and MiXCR and kept productive beta chains. Rows are unified per CDR3 protein, each entry keeping the most common DNA and genes. For this sample the table gives approximately 1.2 million distinct CDR3 sequences, of which less than 45% were detected only once. The ten biggest clones cover around 10% of the sample. Source material: peripheral blood or thyroid tissue (not recorded which). The receptors stem from an adult man with Graves' hyperthyroidism.

The DNA of the CDR3 is TGTGCCAGCAGTTCCCGGACAGTCTTAGGCAATCAGCCCCAGCATTTT. It encodes CASSSRTVLGNQPQHF. The chain employs TRBV6-6 and TRBJ1-5; the D gene is possibly TRBD1 (6 bases). CDR3 length: 16 amino acids. Trimming pared 4 bases from V and 2 bases from J, leaving 15 bases between. Germline loops: CDR1 MNHNY, CDR2 SVGAGI (reference sequence).

In this sample, this clonotype turned up a few times. The chain links TRBV19 to TRBJ2-7, with D possibly TRBD1 on 5 matching bases. V was pared by 0 bases and J by 3 bases, with 12 bases between. Germline CDR1 is LNHDA and CDR2 is SQIVND (reference sequence). The CDR3 has 15 residues. The CDR3 DNA follows: TGTGCCAGTAGTATAGATCTTGACAGTAGCTACGAGCAGTACTTC. Its translation: CASSIDLDSSYEQYF.

Only a few counts were recorded for this clonotype. This rearrangement joins TRBV4-3 to TRBJ2-7; D gene uncertain. This CDR3 region has 16 residues. Trimming left V 0 bases short and J 1 base short, with 13 bases between. From germline, CDR1 is LGHNA and CDR2 YSLEER. The CDR3 loop reads CASSQETGMRSYEQYF. The DNA for the CDR3 is TGCGCCAGCAGCCAAGAAACTGGGATGAGGTCCTACGAGCAGTACTTC.

This chain links TRBV29-1 with TRBJ2-5; 8 positions agree with TRBD1. After removal of 8 bases from V and 2 bases from J, the junction contained 7 bases not matched to a gene. Germline assignment: CDR1 SQVTM and CDR2 ANQGSEA. The CDR3 length is 13 residues. As DNA, the CDR3 is TGCAGCAGCCGACAGGGGACGCAAGAGACCCAGTACTTC. Residues: CSSRQGTQETQYF.

This clonotype was found many times. The chain has TRBV10-3 and TRBJ1-5; no reliable D call. The CDR3 has 13 residues. V lost 9 bases and J lost 3, with 12 bases in between. Germline V lookup: CDR1 ENHRY, CDR2 SYGVKD. CDR3 DNA: TGTGCCATAGCCGGGGAGATCAATCAGCCCCAGCATTTT. Residues: CAIAGEINQPQHF.

This chain connects TRBV7-2 to TRBJ2-5, with D uncertain. The ends were cut back, 1 base at V and 5 bases at J, with 11 bases in the middle. The CDR3 is 14 residues long. Per the germline V gene, CDR1 is SGHTA and CDR2 is FQGNSA. DNA of the CDR3: TGTGCCAGCAGCTTAGATTTAGGATTGGAGACCCAGTACTTC. It translates to CASSLDLGLETQYF.

This clonotype was seen many times. This chain connects TRBV25-1 to TRBJ1-4; the D gene is possibly TRBD1 (5 bases). The germline V gene has CDR1 MGHDK and CDR2 SYGVNS. V shed 2 bases and J shed 8 bases, with 12 bases lying between them. This CDR3 contains 14 residues. The CDR3 sequence: CASSEEGTEEKLFF. In DNA form, the CDR3 reads TGTGCCAGCAGTGAAGAAGGGACTGAAGAAAAACTGTTTTTT.

This clonotype occurred a few times. The chain recombines TRBV7-9 with TRBJ1-1; D is uncertain. V lost 5 bases to trimming and J lost 1 base, with 14 bases between them. This CDR3 is 15 amino acids long. The germline V gene has CDR1 SEHNR and CDR2 FQNEAQ (reference sequence). The CDR3 DNA reads TGTGCCAGCAGCACCGGGTTCGCCTCGAACACTGAAGCTTTCTTT. Translated, it gives CASSTGFASNTEAFF.

With regard to this clonotype: This may be a read error: a much more frequent sequence differs by one nucleotide. This chain links TRBV5-1 with TRBJ2-7; 9 bases agree with TRBD2. V was clipped by 10 bases and J by 6 bases; unmatched bases: 11. The CDR3 is 13 amino acids. Germline V lookup: CDR1 SGHRS, CDR2 YFSETQ. The CDR3 loop reads CAGKQREDAEQYF. As DNA, the CDR3 is TGCGCCGGCAAACAGCGGGAGGATGCCGAGCAGTACTTC. The full variable domain, with the rest looked up from reference TRBV5-1 and TRBJ2-7, is KAGVTQTPRYLIKTRGQQVTLSCSPISGHRSVSWYQQTPGQGLQFLFEYFSETQRNKGNFPGRFSGRQFSNSRSEMNVSTLELGDSALYLCAGKQREDAEQYFGPGTRLTVT.

Turning to this clonotype: One junction end does not reproduce the germline sequence, and a read error may be involved. This chain links TRBV2 with TRBJ1-6, with TRBD1 matching 7 bases. This CDR3 contains 15 residues. CDR1 is SNHLY and CDR2 is FYNNEI in the germline V gene. In DNA form, the CDR3 reads TGTGCCAGCAGAGAAGGGGGCCTGGGGAATTCACCCCTCCACTTT. Translating gives CASREGGLGNSPLHF. The full variable domain, with the rest looked up from reference TRBV2 and TRBJ1-6, is EPEVTQTPSHQVTQMGQEVILRCVPISNHLYFYWYRQILGQKVEFLVSFYNNEISEKSEIFDDQFSVERPDGSNFTLKIRSTKLEDSAMYFCASREGGLGNSPLHFGNGTRLTVT.

This clonotype was seen a handful of times. The V and J genes are TRBV20-1 and TRBJ1-5; D is unresolved. The V gene lost 6 bases and the J gene lost 4 bases, with 13 bases spanning the gap. The germline V gene encodes CDR1 DFQATT and CDR2 SNEGSKA (reference sequence). The length of the CDR3 is 13 residues. The CDR3: CSAEGKVNQPQHF. DNA for the CDR3: TGCAGTGCGGAGGGAAAGGTAAATCAGCCCCAGCATTTT.

In this sample, this clonotype turned up a few times. The CDR3: CASSYYASTLETQYF. The CDR3 coding sequence is TGCGCCAGCAGCTATTATGCATCGACCCTAGAGACCCAGTACTTC. The chain carries TRBV5-1 and TRBJ2-5, with no clear D. CDR3 size: 15 residues. The germline gives CDR1 SGHRS, CDR2 YFSETQ. The V and J ends lost 3 bases and 4 bases respectively, with 16 bases between them.

CDR3 nucleotides: TGCAGTGCTAGACCTGGGTCTAGCGGGTTGAGCTACGAGCAGTACTTC. Translating it yields CSARPGSSGLSYEQYF. J is TRBJ2-7 and V is TRBV20-1, with 8 bases fitting TRBD2. The junction had 12 bases not matched to a gene; V was cut back by 2 bases and J by 3 bases. CDR3 length: 16 residues. Germline V CDR1 and CDR2: DFQATT, SNEGSKA (reference sequence).

This clonotype was recorded at least ten times. CDR3 in amino acids: CASSDWEEGTSEQYF. As DNA, the CDR3 is TGTGCCAGCAGTGACTGGGAGGAGGGGACTAGTGAGCAGTACTTC. This sequence joins TRBV2 and TRBJ2-7; 8 bases fit TRBD2. There are 15 residues in the CDR3. CDR1 is SNHLY and CDR2 is FYNNEI in the germline V gene. V lost 3 bases to trimming and J lost 7 bases; unmatched junction nucleotides: 11.

This chain uses TRBV6-1 with TRBJ2-7; perhaps D is TRBD1 or TRBD2 (5 bases each). Germline lookup yields CDR1 MNHNS and CDR2 SASEGT. Trimming pared 1 base from V and 6 bases from J, leaving 22 bases between. This CDR3 has 17 residues. DNA of the CDR3: TGTGCCAGCAGTGAAGAGGGGACCGTCTCAACTAGGGGCGAGCAGTACTTC. This encodes CASSEEGTVSTRGEQYF.

V is TRBV19 and J is TRBJ2-2; perhaps TRBD2 as D (5 bases). Germline loops: CDR1 LNHDA, CDR2 SQIVND (reference sequence). Trimming took 4 bases from V and 5 from J, leaving 14 bases between them. The CDR3 spans 15 residues. This chain's CDR3 is CASSTEYPGTGELFF. The CDR3 region has the DNA TGTGCCAGTAGTACGGAATATCCGGGGACCGGGGAGCTGTTTTTT.

This clonotype has at least ten counts. V and J are TRBV2 and TRBJ2-5; 8 bases are shared with TRBD1. CDR1 and CDR2 from the germline V gene are SNHLY and FYNNEI. The CDR3 is 14 amino acids. Trimming cost V 3 bases and J 7 bases; bases outside gene matches: 7. The CDR3 DNA reads TGTGCCAGCAGTGAGGGACAGGCTGCGGGGACCCAGTACTTC. Translating it yields CASSEGQAAGTQYF.

The genes are TRBV7-9 and TRBJ2-2; 7 bases line up with TRBD2. Germline CDR1 SEHNR, CDR2 FQNEAQ (reference sequence). The CDR3 spans 17 residues. V lost 11 bases and J lost 3; bases outside the gene matches: 18. CDR3 loop: CAPRLDEGAGDTGELFF. The CDR3, as DNA: TGTGCCCCCCGGCTGGACGAGGGTGCGGGAGACACCGGGGAGCTGTTTTTT.

This clonotype was observed many times. V is TRBV6-6 and J is TRBJ2-5; 16 nucleotides match TRBD2. V lost 6 bases to trimming and J lost 4 bases; unmatched junction nucleotides: 8. The CDR3 has 17 amino acids. The germline gives CDR1 MNHNY, CDR2 SVGAGI (reference sequence). The CDR3 region is CASSLGLAGGRGETQYF. DNA of the CDR3: TGTGCCAGCAGCCTGGGACTAGCGGGAGGGAGGGGAGAGACCCAGTACTTC.

This clonotype was recorded many times. The chain has TRBV4-3 and TRBJ1-2, with 9 bases matching TRBD1. V lost 2 bases to trimming and J lost 7 bases; unmatched junction nucleotides: 8. Germline CDR1 is LGHNA and CDR2 is YSLEER. CDR3 length: 15 amino acids. Here the CDR3 DNA reads TGCGCCAGCAGCCAACTCACAGGGGGCGCAGGTGGCTACACCTTC. Translated, it gives CASSQLTGGAGGYTF.

The V and J genes are TRBV6-5 and TRBJ2-7; D not certain. CDR3 size: 16 residues. Trimming cost V 0 bases and J 0 bases, with 12 bases left between them. The germline V gene has CDR1 MNHEY and CDR2 SVGAGI. The CDR3 region is CASSYSFDTYSYEQYF. CDR3 DNA: TGTGCCAGCAGTTACTCGTTCGACACGTACTCCTACGAGCAGTACTTC.

This clonotype was found many times. This sequence joins TRBV7-6 and TRBJ1-2; D gene uncertain. This CDR3 is built from 13 residues. Looked up from germline, CDR1 is SGHVS and CDR2 is FNYEAQ. V lost 1 base and J lost 8, with 11 bases in between. The CDR3 nucleotides read TGTGCCAGCAGCTTAGGGGAGGGTTACGGCTACACCTTC. This translates into CASSLGEGYGYTF. Full variable domain (outside the CDR3, taken from reference TRBV7-6 and TRBJ1-2): GAGVSQSPRYKVTKRGQDVALRCDPISGHVSLYWYRQALGQGPEFLTYFNYEAQQDKSGLPNDRFSAERPEGSISTLTIQRTEQRDSAMYRCASSLGEGYGYTFGSGTRLTVV.

Of note for this clonotype: The junction differs from germline at one of its ends, possibly a read error. V is TRBV29-1 and J is TRBJ2-7; D possibly matches TRBD1 or TRBD2 (5 bases each). Germline V gene data show CDR1 as SQVTM and CDR2 as ANQGSEA. The length of the CDR3 is 13 residues. CDR3 coding DNA: TGCAGCGTTGAATCCCAGGGCGGGTACGAGCAGCACTTC. Translating it yields CSVESQGGYEQHF.

About this clonotype itself: Relative to the germline gene, one junction end is altered; a read error may explain this. The rearrangement uses TRBV10-3 and TRBJ2-5, with D possibly matching TRBD2 (6 bases). The germline gives CDR1 ENHRY, CDR2 SYGVKD. This CDR3 contains 15 residues. The CDR3 here is CANSLSGAAQETQYF. The CDR3 region has the DNA TGTGCCAACAGTTTATCGGGAGCGGCCCAAGAGACCCAGTACTTC.

In its sample, this clonotype was seen a few times. One end of the junction varies from germline; a read error may be responsible. V gene TRBV10-3 combines with J gene TRBJ1-1; D is undetermined. The CDR3 is 16 amino acids. Germline V gene sequence: CDR1 ENHRY, CDR2 SYGVKD. CDR3 protein: CASSDQSSNSNTEAFF. The CDR3 nucleotides are TGTGCCAGCAGTGATCAGTCATCTAATTCTAACACTGAAGCTTTCTTT.